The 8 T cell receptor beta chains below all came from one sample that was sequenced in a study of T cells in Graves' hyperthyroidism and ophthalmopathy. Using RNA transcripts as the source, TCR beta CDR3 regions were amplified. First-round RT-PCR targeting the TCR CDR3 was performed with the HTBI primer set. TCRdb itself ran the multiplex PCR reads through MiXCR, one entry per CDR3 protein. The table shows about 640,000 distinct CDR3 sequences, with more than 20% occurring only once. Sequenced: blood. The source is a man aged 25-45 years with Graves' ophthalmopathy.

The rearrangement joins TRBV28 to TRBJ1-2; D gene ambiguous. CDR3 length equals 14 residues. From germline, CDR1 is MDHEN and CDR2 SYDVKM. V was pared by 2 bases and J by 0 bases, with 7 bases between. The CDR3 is CASSLGAPNYGYTF. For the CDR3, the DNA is TGTGCCAGCAGTTTAGGTGCGCCTAACTATGGCTACACCTTC.

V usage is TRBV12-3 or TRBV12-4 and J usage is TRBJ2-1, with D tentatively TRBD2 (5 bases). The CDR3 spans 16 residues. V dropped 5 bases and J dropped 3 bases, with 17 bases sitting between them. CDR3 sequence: CASSHSGRRIYNEQFF. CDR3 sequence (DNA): TGTGCCAGCAGTCACTCGGGGAGACGGATCTACAATGAGCAGTTCTTC.

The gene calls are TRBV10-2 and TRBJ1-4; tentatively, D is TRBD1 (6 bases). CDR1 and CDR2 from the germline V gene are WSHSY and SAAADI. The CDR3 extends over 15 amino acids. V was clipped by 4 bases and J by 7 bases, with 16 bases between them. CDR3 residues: CASSATAGGVEKLFF. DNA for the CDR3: TGCGCCAGCAGTGCGACGGCGGGGGGCGTTGAAAAACTGTTTTTT.

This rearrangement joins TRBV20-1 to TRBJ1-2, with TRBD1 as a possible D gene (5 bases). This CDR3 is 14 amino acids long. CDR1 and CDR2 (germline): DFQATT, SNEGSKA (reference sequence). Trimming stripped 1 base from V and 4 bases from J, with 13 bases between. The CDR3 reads CSARGRGQGYGYTF. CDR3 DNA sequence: TGCAGTGCTAGAGGGAGGGGCCAGGGCTATGGCTACACCTTC.

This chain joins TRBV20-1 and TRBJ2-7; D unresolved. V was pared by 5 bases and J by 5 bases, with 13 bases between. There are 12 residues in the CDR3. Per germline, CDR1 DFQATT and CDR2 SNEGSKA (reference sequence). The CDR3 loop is CSALFTVHEQYF. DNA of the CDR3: TGCAGTGCTCTTTTTACAGTCCACGAGCAGTACTTC.

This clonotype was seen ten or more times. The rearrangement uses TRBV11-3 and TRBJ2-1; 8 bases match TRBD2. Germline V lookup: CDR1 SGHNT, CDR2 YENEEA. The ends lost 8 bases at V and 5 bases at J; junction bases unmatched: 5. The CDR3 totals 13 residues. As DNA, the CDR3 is TGTGCCAGCGGACTAGCCGGAAACAATGAGCAGTTCTTC. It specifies CASGLAGNNEQFF.

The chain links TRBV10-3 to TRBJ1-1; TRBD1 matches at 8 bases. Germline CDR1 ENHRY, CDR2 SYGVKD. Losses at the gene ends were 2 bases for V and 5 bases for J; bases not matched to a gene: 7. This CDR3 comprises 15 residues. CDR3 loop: CAISEPGQERTEAFF. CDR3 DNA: TGTGCCATCAGTGAGCCGGGACAGGAGCGAACTGAAGCTTTCTTT.

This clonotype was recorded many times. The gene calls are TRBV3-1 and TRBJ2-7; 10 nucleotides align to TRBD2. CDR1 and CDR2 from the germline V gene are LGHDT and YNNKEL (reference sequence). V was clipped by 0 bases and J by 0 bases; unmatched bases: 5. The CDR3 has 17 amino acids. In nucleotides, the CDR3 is TGTGCCAGCAGCCAAGAGATACTAGCGGGGATCTCCTACGAGCAGTACTTC. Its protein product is CASSQEILAGISYEQYF.